These T cell receptor beta chains were read from a single sample in a study of OX40 agonist ivuxolimab in advanced cancers. The repertoire was sequenced with immunoSEQ multiplex PCR; TCRdb's copy has only in-frame clones and lacks some. This sample has tens of thousands of clones, with 91% found just once. This sample comprised CD4+ or CD8+ T cells sorted from blood, obtained in a trial of the OX40 agonist ivuxolimab. Source of these receptors: an adult with an advanced solid tumor such as melanoma, head and neck, liver or kidney cancer. Both conserved end residues are part of each CDR3. A D gene is named only where the DNA matches it firmly. Clone size is shown for a subset of rows, as once, few, many or a class of expanded clone.

abundance	v_gene	d_gene	j_gene	CDR3aa	CDR3nt
-	TRBV7-9	-	TRBJ2-6	CASRDTGSGANVLTF	TGTGCCAGCAGGGATACCGGCTCTGGGGCCAACGTCCTGACTTTC
-	TRBV19	TRBD1	TRBJ1-1	CASSIGQGWTEAFF	TGTGCCAGTAGTATAGGACAGGGCTGGACTGAAGCTTTCTTT
once	TRBV7-8	-	TRBJ2-5	CASSLRDIQETQYF	TGTGCCAGCAGCTTACGGGACATCCAAGAGACCCAGTACTTC
-	TRBV19	TRBD1	TRBJ1-1	CASSTRTGGLSTEAFF	TGTGCCAGTAGTACTAGGACAGGGGGCTTGAGCACTGAAGCTTTCTTT
-	TRBV7-3	TRBD1	TRBJ1-1	CASSSGQGNTEAFF	TGTGCCAGCAGCTCCGGACAGGGGAACACTGAAGCTTTCTTT
-	TRBV28	-	TRBJ2-7	CASLGDNSYEQYF	TGTGCCAGCTTAGGGGACAACTCCTACGAGCAGTACTTC
-	TRBV4-2	TRBD2	TRBJ2-1	CASSPPGLAGSNEQFF	TGTGCCAGCAGCCCACCGGGACTAGCGGGATCCAATGAGCAGTTCTTC
-	TRBV7-8	TRBD1	TRBJ2-7	CASSAGQGFYEQYF	TGTGCCAGCAGCGCGGGACAGGGGTTCTACGAGCAGTACTTC
once	TRBV6-6	-	TRBJ2-1	CASRPDYNEQFF	TGTGCCAGCAGACCTGACTACAATGAGCAGTTCTTC
-	TRBV6-5	-	TRBJ2-7	CASGSGLTYYEQYF	TGTGCCAGCGGTAGTGGGCTAACTTACTACGAGCAGTACTTC
-	TRBV27	TRBD1	TRBJ1-1	CASSFGQGGNTEAFF	TGTGCCAGCAGTTTCGGACAGGGCGGGAACACTGAAGCTTTCTTT
-	TRBV10-2	TRBD2	TRBJ2-3	CASRGTLAGGVPDTQYF	TGCGCCAGCAGGGGGACACTAGCGGGAGGAGTCCCAGATACGCAGTATTTT
-	TRBV7-9	TRBD1	TRBJ2-7	CASSLEGAEQYF	TGTGCCAGCAGCTTAGAGGGGGCCGAGCAGTACTTC
-	TRBV5-4	-	TRBJ2-7	CASSLTPGTYEQYF	TGTGCCAGCAGCTTGACCCCGGGGACCTACGAGCAGTACTTC
-	TRBV7-9	TRBD2	TRBJ2-1	CASSPQREVSYNEQFF	TGTGCCAGCAGCCCCCAGCGGGAGGTATCCTACAATGAGCAGTTCTTC
-	TRBV29-1	-	TRBJ1-1	CSVGTDKNTEAFF	TGCAGCGTCGGAACCGACAAGAACACTGAAGCTTTCTTT
-	TRBV2	-	TRBJ1-1	CASLDRGSTEAFF	TGTGCCAGCCTAGATCGGGGCTCCACTGAAGCTTTCTTT
-	TRBV2	-	TRBJ2-1	CASSPQNYNEQFF	TGTGCCAGCAGTCCACAGAACTACAATGAGCAGTTCTTC
once	TRBV27	-	TRBJ1-1	CASSLWGNTEAFF	TGTGCCAGCAGTTTATGGGGTAACACTGAAGCTTTCTTT
-	TRBV10-3	-	TRBJ2-1	CAISGGGDYNEQFF	TGTGCCATCAGTGGTGGCGGGGACTACAATGAGCAGTTCTTC
-	TRBV5-4	-	TRBJ2-5	CASSFRDNTETQYF	TGTGCCAGCAGCTTTAGGGACAACACAGAGACCCAGTACTTC
-	TRBV4-2	TRBD1	TRBJ2-1	CASSQEQPRGRGLGNEQFF	TGTGCCAGCAGCCAAGAGCAACCGAGGGGCAGGGGGCTAGGGAATGAGCAGTTCTTC
-	TRBV9	TRBD2	TRBJ2-5	CASSVGGSGSETQYF	TGTGCCAGCAGCGTAGGCGGTAGCGGGAGTGAGACCCAGTACTTC
-	TRBV21-1	-	TRBJ2-5	CASSKGQAIETQYF	TGTGCCAGCAGCAAAGGACAGGCTATAGAGACCCAGTACTTC
once	TRBV25-1	TRBD1	TRBJ2-1	CASSEDGQGIGEQFF	TGTGCCAGCAGTGAGGATGGACAGGGGATCGGGGAGCAGTTCTTC
-	TRBV27	-	TRBJ2-7	CASSLGQPYEQYF	TGTGCCAGCAGTTTGGGGCAGCCATACGAGCAGTACTTC
-	TRBV4-3	TRBD2	TRBJ2-7	CASSQGLAVNTYEQYF	TGCGCCAGCAGCCAGGGACTAGCGGTAAATACCTACGAGCAGTACTTC
-	TRBV28	-	TRBJ2-1	CASSFDRLADHNEQFF	TGTGCCAGCAGTTTTGACAGGCTAGCGGACCACAATGAGCAGTTCTTC
-	TRBV28	-	TRBJ1-5	CASRQYGTEQPQHF	TGTGCCAGCAGACAGTATGGTACGGAGCAGCCCCAGCATTTT
-	TRBV11-1	-	TRBJ1-4	CASTTGQTEKLFF	TGTGCCAGCACGACAGGTCAGACTGAAAAACTGTTTTTT
-	TRBV28	-	TRBJ2-7	CASRSLREVDYEQYF	TGTGCCAGCAGGTCCCTCAGGGAGGTGGACTACGAGCAGTACTTC
-	TRBV28	-	TRBJ1-2	CATTGGDGYTF	TGTGCCACCACGGGGGGGGATGGCTACACCTTC
-	TRBV27	-	TRBJ1-1	CASSQLNTEAFF	TGTGCCAGCAGCCAGCTGAACACTGAAGCTTTCTTT
-	TRBV19	-	TRBJ2-3	CASSIGTGTDTQYF	TGTGCCAGTAGTATAGGGACCGGCACAGATACGCAGTATTTT
-	TRBV2	TRBD1	TRBJ2-7	CASSAGGSYEQYF	TGTGCCAGCAGTGCAGGGGGTTCCTACGAGCAGTACTTC
-	TRBV4-2	TRBD1	TRBJ1-4	CASSQHTGQGDEKLFF	TGTGCCAGCAGCCAACACACGGGACAGGGCGATGAAAAACTGTTTTTT
-	TRBV4-1	-	TRBJ2-1	CASSPAGANSYNEQFF	TGCGCCAGCAGCCCGGCCGGAGCGAACTCCTACAATGAGCAGTTCTTC
-	TRBV7-9	-	TRBJ1-1	CASQQGSTEAFF	TGTGCCAGCCAACAGGGCTCTACTGAAGCTTTCTTT
-	TRBV7-9	-	TRBJ2-6	CASSPEAGANVLTF	TGTGCCAGCAGCCCCGAGGCTGGGGCCAACGTCCTGACTTTC
-	TRBV4-3	-	TRBJ1-5	CASSQGKGPLGNQPQHF	TGCGCCAGCAGCCAAGGGAAGGGACCCCTTGGCAATCAGCCCCAGCATTTT
-	TRBV6-6	-	TRBJ2-7	CASRRPESYEQYF	TGTGCCAGCAGACGCCCGGAGTCCTACGAGCAGTACTTC
-	TRBV9	-	TRBJ1-5	CASSGPGQPQHF	TGTGCCAGCAGCGGACCGGGACAGCCCCAGCATTTT
-	TRBV7-8	-	TRBJ1-5	CASSLGLVSKPQHF	TGTGCCAGCAGCCTGGGTTTGGTCAGTAAGCCCCAGCATTTT
-	TRBV9	-	TRBJ2-2	CASSEPLVGRNTGELFF	TGTGCCAGCAGCGAGCCTTTGGTCGGGAGGAACACCGGGGAGCTGTTTTTT
-	TRBV7-9	-	TRBJ1-2	CASSLAMNSRGGYTF	TGTGCCAGCAGCTTAGCAATGAACAGTAGAGGAGGCTACACCTTC
-	TRBV5-1	TRBD1	TRBJ1-1	CASSLGAGGNTEAFF	TGCGCCAGCAGCTTGGGGGCAGGGGGAAACACTGAAGCTTTCTTT
-	TRBV27	TRBD2	TRBJ2-2	CASSSHRDIELAGNTGELFF	TGTGCCAGCAGTTCCCACCGGGACATCGAACTAGCGGGGAACACCGGGGAGCTGTTTTTT
-	TRBV27	-	TRBJ2-1	CASRAGDGYNEQFF	TGTGCCAGCAGAGCCGGGGACGGCTACAATGAGCAGTTCTTC
-	TRBV7-6	TRBD1	TRBJ2-3	CASSPGQGRLDTQYF	TGTGCCAGCAGCCCCGGACAGGGTCGCCTAGATACGCAGTATTTT
-	TRBV7-6	-	TRBJ2-3	CASSLAAVGTDTQYF	TGTGCCAGCAGCTTAGCAGCCGTAGGCACAGATACGCAGTATTTT
-	TRBV21-1	-	TRBJ1-1	CASSKGTGTFMNTEAFF	TGTGCCAGCAGCAAAGGCACCGGGACATTTATGAACACTGAAGCTTTCTTT
-	TRBV19	-	TRBJ1-5	CASSVDAGALYSNQPQHF	TGTGCCAGTAGTGTTGATGCAGGGGCCCTGTATAGCAATCAGCCCCAGCATTTT
-	TRBV7-9	TRBD2	TRBJ2-1	CASSSGRAIEQFF	TGTGCCAGCAGTAGCGGGAGGGCCATTGAGCAGTTCTTC
-	TRBV9	TRBD2	TRBJ2-7	CASSEEAGGIYEQYF	TGTGCCAGCAGCGAAGAAGCGGGAGGGATCTACGAGCAGTACTTC
-	TRBV7-9	-	TRBJ1-2	CASSLAMNSRGGYTF	TGTGCCAGCAGCTTAGCGATGAACAGTAGAGGAGGCTACACCTTC
-	TRBV2	-	TRBJ2-1	CATLDSNEQFF	TGTGCCACCCTGGACTCCAATGAGCAGTTCTTC
-	TRBV12-5	-	TRBJ2-2	CASGSDRSGQSNTGELFF	TGTGCTAGTGGTTCAGACCGCTCCGGACAGTCGAACACCGGGGAGCTGTTTTTT
few	TRBV11-3	-	TRBJ1-1	CASREGGTEAFF	TGTGCCAGCAGAGAGGGGGGGACTGAAGCTTTCTTT
-	TRBV11-3	-	TRBJ1-4	CASSLASGAKEKLFF	TGTGCCAGCAGCTTAGCATCAGGTGCCAAAGAAAAACTGTTTTTT
-	TRBV5-8	-	TRBJ2-1	CASSPFPAVQFF	TGTGCCAGCAGCCCGTTTCCTGCGGTGCAGTTCTTC